Detailed here is one TCR beta chain. The data belong to a study of blood T cell repertoires in COVID-19. The overall study: Both acute and convalescent COVID-19 samples were obtained from the United States, Italy and Spain. From T cells, B-cell-depleted T cells, or PBMCs came the material, which was cDNA or gDNA.

This CDR3 contains 14 residues. Trimming took 0 bases from V and 7 from J, leaving 13 bases between them. Germline CDR1 reads KGHSH; CDR2 reads LQKENI. Original processing methods: Estimates of nucleated cell counts were drawn from the amplification of reference gene primers. Assay used: immunoSEQ multiplex PCR; TCRdb lists only in-frame clones, some missing. The V and J calls and clone size come from that table; D and trimming were worked out from the DNA. The table records roughly 120,000 clones, 75% to 90% of them present only once. The chain uses TRBV18 and TRBJ2-7; TRBD1 might be the D (7 bases). The sequence derives from a woman aged 45-65 years with acute or convalescent COVID-19. The material sequenced was peripheral blood. CDR3 amino acids: CASSPPTGAGEQYF. The CDR3 coding sequence is TGTGCCAGCTCACCACCTACAGGGGCGGGGGAGCAGTACTTC.